The 22 T cell receptor beta chains reported below all come from one sample, sequenced in a study of OX40 agonist ivuxolimab in advanced cancers. Some clones are missing from TCRdb's copy, which holds only in-frame ones; the method was immunoSEQ multiplex PCR. The sample includes 65,000 to 95,000 clones, around 90% of them seen just once. The specimen comprised CD4+ or CD8+ T cells sorted from blood, sampled in a trial of the OX40 agonist ivuxolimab. The receptors derive from an adult with an advanced solid tumor such as melanoma, head and neck, liver or kidney cancer.

V is TRBV11-2 and J is TRBJ2-3; 14 bases match TRBD2. CDR1 and CDR2 (germline): SGHAT, FQNNGV. J lost 4 bases, V lost 5 bases, and 5 bases had no gene match. The CDR3 covers 16 residues. Here the CDR3 reads CASSPRLAGGADTQYF. The CDR3 nucleotides read TGTGCCAGCAGCCCCCGACTAGCGGGAGGGGCAGATACGCAGTATTTT.

This chain connects TRBV7-9 to TRBJ2-7; D tentatively reads TRBD1 or TRBD2 (5 bases each). Per germline, CDR1 SEHNR and CDR2 FQNEAQ (reference sequence). Between the trimmed V and J ends, which lost 2 bases and 6 bases, there was a span of 17 bases. The length of the CDR3 is 15 residues. Written as DNA, the CDR3 is TGTGCCAGCAGCTTAAAAGGGCGAGGGGCTGGCGAGCAGTACTTC. Translated: CASSLKGRGAGEQYF.

The DNA of the CDR3 is TGTGCCATCTCGGCGGGGGCCCTACAATATGAGCAGTTCTTC. Protein sequence: CAISAGALQYEQFF. The V call is TRBV10-3, the J call TRBJ2-1; maybe TRBD2 (7 bases). CDR1 and CDR2 (germline): ENHRY, SYGVKD. Trimming removed 8 bases from V and 8 bases from J, with 19 bases in between. The CDR3 has 14 amino acids.

This clone showed up just once. The chain is built from TRBV7-2 and TRBJ2-1; D could derive from TRBD1 or TRBD2 (5 bases each). Between the trimmed V and J ends, which lost 4 bases and 0 bases, there was a span of 10 bases. CDR1 is SGHTA and CDR2 is FQGNSA in the germline V gene. The CDR3 totals 15 residues. CDR3 region: CASSSGASSYNEQFF. CDR3 in DNA: TGTGCCAGCAGCTCCGGGGCTAGCTCCTACAATGAGCAGTTCTTC.

This clone was seen a single time. Written as DNA, the CDR3 is TGCGCCAGCAATAGCGGGAGTGGTAGTGGTACGCAGTATTTT. Protein: CASNSGSGSGTQYF. V usage is TRBV5-1 and J usage is TRBJ2-3; TRBD2 agrees at 9 bases. Germline assignment: CDR1 SGHRS and CDR2 YFSETQ. The CDR3 sequence is 14 residues long. J gave up 8 bases and V 6 bases, and 10 bases lay outside the gene matches.

V usage is TRBV7-2 and J usage is TRBJ1-1; TRBD1 agrees at 7 bases. This CDR3 is built from 14 residues. The V gene end was trimmed by 5 bases and the J gene end by 6 bases; junction bases not matched to a gene: 9. The V gene's germline CDR1 is SGHTA and CDR2 FQGNSA. The CDR3, as DNA: TGTGCCAGCAGCCCGGGACAGACGACACCTGAAGCTTTCTTT. The encoded protein is CASSPGQTTPEAFF.

The chain is built from TRBV5-4 and TRBJ2-7; tentative D call: TRBD1 (6 bases). Trimming removed 4 bases at V and 1 base at J, with 15 bases between. Germline assignment: CDR1 SGHNT and CDR2 YYREEE (reference sequence). The CDR3 sequence is 15 residues long. Here the CDR3 DNA reads TGTGCCAGCAGCCAGGCCGGGACACCGTCCTACGAGCAGTACTTC. The encoded protein is CASSQAGTPSYEQYF.

The chain joins TRBV15 to TRBJ2-5; tentative D call: TRBD1 (6 bases). CDR1 is LNHNV, CDR2 YYDKDF, per germline (reference sequence). V gave up 1 base and J gave up 6 bases, with 9 bases separating them. This CDR3 is built from 13 residues. The CDR3 bases are TGTGCCACCAGCAGAGGAGGGGGTCAGACCCAGTACTTC. Encoded protein: CATSRGGGQTQYF.

This sequence joins TRBV5-1 and TRBJ2-7, with TRBD1 as a possible D gene (5 bases). This CDR3 contains 15 residues. From germline, CDR1 is SGHRS and CDR2 YFSETQ. The germline V and J ends were trimmed by 0 bases and 0 bases, with 10 bases remaining between them. CDR3 amino acids: CASSLGSDSSYEQYF. The CDR3 bases are TGCGCCAGCAGCTTGGGGTCCGACAGCTCCTACGAGCAGTACTTC. The entire variable domain, with the rest obtained from reference TRBV5-1 and TRBJ2-7, is as follows: KAGVTQTPRYLIKTRGQQVTLSCSPISGHRSVSWYQQTPGQGLQFLFEYFSETQRNKGNFPGRFSGRQFSNSRSEMNVSTLELGDSALYLCASSLGSDSSYEQYFGPGTRLTVT.

The chain is built from TRBV6-1 and TRBJ1-2, with a possible D match to TRBD1 (5 bases). CDR3 length: 13 amino acids. Trimming pared 5 bases from V and 5 bases from J, leaving 12 bases between. CDR1 MNHNS and CDR2 SASEGT come from the germline V gene. The CDR3 region is CASSPGGSYGYTF. CDR3 nucleotides: TGTGCCAGCAGTCCGGGGGGGTCTTATGGCTACACCTTC.

This sequence joins TRBV6-1 and TRBJ2-2, with no clear D. CDR1 is MNHNS and CDR2 is SASEGT in the germline V gene. Between the trimmed V and J ends, which lost 4 bases and 8 bases, there was a span of 20 bases. The CDR3 runs 16 residues. The CDR3 loop is CASSVPAPKGSGELFF. The CDR3 DNA reads as TGTGCCAGCAGTGTCCCGGCCCCAAAGGGCTCAGGGGAGCTGTTTTTT.

The chain couples TRBV28 to TRBJ2-1, with D perhaps being TRBD1 or TRBD2 (5 bases each). The ends were cut back, 5 bases at V and 10 bases at J, with 24 bases in the middle. Per the germline V gene, CDR1 is MDHEN and CDR2 is SYDVKM. The CDR3 loop spans 16 amino acids. CDR3: CASSTTMGPPPGEQFF. Here the CDR3 DNA reads TGTGCCAGCAGTACGACAATGGGACCCCCCCCGGGGGAGCAGTTCTTC.

The V and J genes are TRBV6-4 and TRBJ1-5, with 9 bases that match TRBD1. The CDR3 is 12 amino acids. Germline V lookup: CDR1 MRHNA, CDR2 SNTAGT. The CDR3 DNA sequence: TGTGGGAGGGACAGGGACGATCAGCCCCAGCATTTT. Protein product: CGRDRDDQPQHF.

V gene TRBV18 combines with J gene TRBJ1-2; 9 bases are shared with TRBD1. The V and J ends lost 0 bases and 4 bases, in that order; junction bases with no gene match: 3. Germline values: CDR1 KGHSH, CDR2 LQKENI. The CDR3 has 15 amino acids. The CDR3 DNA sequence: TGTGCCAGCTCACCACCGGGACAGGGAACCTATGGCTACACCTTC. This encodes CASSPPGQGTYGYTF.

The chain joins TRBV15 to TRBJ2-7; 7 bases map to TRBD2. Germline-derived CDR1 and CDR2 are LNHNV and YYDKDF (reference sequence). The CDR3 covers 15 residues. J was trimmed by 2 bases and V by 0 bases; bases with no gene match: 4. In nucleotides, the CDR3 is TGTGCCACCAGCAGAGAAGGCGGGGGAGCCTACGAGCAGTACTTC. Translated, it gives CATSREGGGAYEQYF.

The rearrangement joins TRBV7-2 to TRBJ1-5; a weak D match, TRBD1 (6 bases). This CDR3 is 13 amino acids long. Germline V lookup: CDR1 SGHTA, CDR2 FQGNSA. Trimming left V 5 bases short and J 3 bases short, with 8 bases between. The CDR3 sequence is CASSGDTNQPQHF. As DNA, the CDR3 is TGTGCCAGCAGCGGGGACACCAATCAGCCCCAGCATTTT.

The V call is TRBV9, the J call TRBJ1-3, with D unclear. CDR3 length: 13 residues. Germline V gene lookup returns CDR1 SGDLS and CDR2 YYNGEE. Trimming took off 5 bases at V and 0 bases at J, with 6 bases between the two ends. CDR3 sequence (DNA): TGTGCCAGCAGGTCACACTCTGGAAACACCATATATTTT. It codes for CASRSHSGNTIYF.

This clone was picked up a small number of times. J is TRBJ2-1 and V is TRBV27, with D maybe TRBD2 (6 bases). The CDR3 has 13 residues. CDR1 MNHEY and CDR2 SMNVEV come from the germline V gene (reference sequence). V was clipped by 8 bases and J by 4 bases, with 12 bases between them. The CDR3 DNA reads as TGTGCCAGCGGGGATAGCGGTTACAATGAGCAGTTCTTC. This sequence encodes CASGDSGYNEQFF.

The chain couples TRBV10-3 to TRBJ2-2; unclear D gene. The CDR3 has 12 residues. Germline CDR1 and CDR2: ENHRY and SYGVKD. With 7 bases removed from V and 1 base from J, the gap between germline ends came to 4 bases. CDR3 region: CAIKVNTGELFF. Written as DNA, the CDR3 is TGTGCCATCAAAGTGAACACCGGGGAGCTGTTTTTT.

The chain is built from TRBV29-1 and TRBJ2-5; 8 bases agree with TRBD1. This CDR3 region has 14 residues. Germline V CDR1 and CDR2: SQVTM, ANQGSEA. The V gene end was trimmed by 6 bases and the J gene end by 1 base; junction bases not matched to a gene: 7. CDR3 loop: CSVIEDRAQETQYF. CDR3 nucleotides: TGCAGCGTCATCGAGGACAGGGCCCAAGAGACCCAGTACTTC. Full variable domain (missing parts from reference TRBV29-1 and TRBJ2-5): SAVISQKPSRDICQRGTSLTIQCQVDSQVTMMFWYRQQPGQSLTLIATANQGSEATYESGFVIDKFPISRPNLTFSTLTVSNMSPEDSSIYLCSVIEDRAQETQYFGPGTRLLVL.

This chain connects TRBV5-1 to TRBJ1-5, with unresolved D. Trimming removed 5 bases from V and 5 bases from J, with 11 bases in between. This CDR3 is 13 amino acids long. Germline V lookup: CDR1 SGHRS, CDR2 YFSETQ. The CDR3 region is CASSILFDQPQHF. The CDR3 coding sequence is TGCGCCAGCAGTATCCTGTTCGATCAGCCCCAGCATTTT.

The J gene is TRBJ1-1, the V gene TRBV6-1; D call uncertain. This CDR3 contains 12 residues. Trimming took off 7 bases at V and 4 bases at J, with 10 bases between the two ends. Looked up from germline, CDR1 is MNHNS and CDR2 is SASEGT. This CDR3 is CASTDQPTEAFF. CDR3 sequence (DNA): TGTGCCAGCACCGATCAGCCCACTGAAGCTTTCTTT.